Presented here are 25 T cell receptor beta chains from one specimen sequenced in a study of T cell responses to AZD1222 COVID-19 vaccine. Assay: immunoSEQ multiplex PCR; the TCRdb copy retains only in-frame clones and omits some. The sample has some 130,000 clones; roughly 90% are singletons. The specimen comprised peripheral blood, sampled 28 days after the second AZD1222 dose. Receptors originate from an adult who received the AZD1222 COVID-19 vaccine.

The chain combines TRBV27 with TRBJ2-1; 12 bases are shared with TRBD2. J was trimmed by 7 bases and V by 10 bases; bases with no gene match: 8. CDR3 length equals 14 residues. Per germline, CDR1 MNHEY and CDR2 SMNVEV (reference sequence). The DNA of the CDR3 is TGTGCCACCTCCGGGACTAGCGGGCTGAATGAGCAGTTCTTC. This codes for CATSGTSGLNEQFF.

The chain is built from TRBV4-1 and TRBJ1-1; no clear D. Trimming left V 4 bases short and J 5 bases short, with 5 bases between. Germline V gene lookup returns CDR1 MGHRA and CDR2 YSYEKL. The CDR3 has 11 residues. CDR3 loop: CASSRGTEAFF. CDR3 in DNA: TGCGCCAGCAGCCGGGGAACTGAAGCTTTCTTT.

This rearrangement joins TRBV2 to TRBJ2-3; 15 bases are a match to TRBD2. The V segment lost 9 bases and the J segment 6 bases; nucleotides outside the gene matches: 7. Germline assignment: CDR1 SNHLY and CDR2 FYNNEI. There are 15 residues in the CDR3. CDR3 region: CASGLAGGGADTQYF. CDR3 nucleotides: TGTGCCAGTGGACTAGCGGGAGGGGGTGCGGATACGCAGTATTTT.

Here the CDR3 reads CASSLSHLANYGYTF. The DNA for the CDR3 is TGTGCCAGCAGCCTGAGCCACCTAGCTAACTATGGCTACACCTTC. The V gene is TRBV7-2, the J gene TRBJ1-2; D ambiguous. This CDR3 contains 15 residues. Germline V gene lookup returns CDR1 SGHTA and CDR2 FQGNSA. The V and J ends lost 5 bases and 0 bases respectively, with 13 bases between them.

The rearrangement links TRBV18 to TRBJ1-1; D not certain. V lost 3 bases and J 0 bases, leaving 8 bases between the germline ends. The CDR3 sequence is 14 residues long. Germline V lookup: CDR1 KGHSH, CDR2 LQKENI. The CDR3 spells CASSPTGMNTEAFF. In nucleotides, the CDR3 is TGTGCCAGCTCACCGACGGGGATGAACACTGAAGCTTTCTTT. The whole variable domain, remainder taken from reference TRBV18 and TRBJ1-1, is NAGVMQNPRHLVRRRGQEARLRCSPMKGHSHVYWYRQLPEEGLKFMVYLQKENIIDESGMPKERFSAEFPKEGPSILRIQQVVRGDSAAYFCASSPTGMNTEAFFGQGTRLTVV.

The J gene is TRBJ2-7, the V gene TRBV9, with a possible D match to TRBD2 (5 bases). Germline CDR1 SGDLS, CDR2 YYNGEE. The CDR3 has 12 amino acids. V lost 3 bases to trimming and J lost 7 bases, with 11 bases between them. The CDR3 loop reads CASSANAGEQYF. The CDR3 DNA is TGTGCCAGCAGCGCCAATGCGGGTGAGCAGTACTTC.

The J gene is TRBJ2-5, the V gene TRBV24-1; D may be TRBD2 (5 bases). Trimming shortened V by 5 bases and J by 5 bases, and 11 bases separated the two germline ends. Germline lookup yields CDR1 KGHDR and CDR2 SFDVKD. This CDR3 comprises 13 residues. CDR3 coding DNA: TGTGCCACCAGTGGCGGGCGGATGGAGACCCAGTACTTC. As protein: CATSGGRMETQYF.

This chain joins TRBV19 and TRBJ2-7, with D tentatively TRBD2 (5 bases). CDR3 length: 16 residues. The ends were cut back, 2 bases at V and 2 bases at J, with 16 bases in the middle. Germline V lookup: CDR1 LNHDA, CDR2 SQIVND (reference sequence). The DNA of the CDR3 is TGTGCCAGTAGTATATACGGAGGATACAAAGCCTACGAGCAGTACTTC. Translated, it gives CASSIYGGYKAYEQYF.

A single count supports this clone. The V and J genes are TRBV28 and TRBJ1-4, with D perhaps matching TRBD1 (6 bases). The V end lost 5 bases, the J end lost 6 bases, and 16 bases lay between the germline ends. The CDR3 is 15 residues long. CDR1 is MDHEN, CDR2 SYDVKM, per germline. For the CDR3, the DNA is TGTGCCAGCAGTAGACCGGGACACTGGTATGAAAAACTGTTTTTT. Translated: CASSRPGHWYEKLFF.

This clone was found a few times. The gene calls are TRBV29-1 and TRBJ1-1, with 7 bases lining up with TRBD1. Germline-derived CDR1 and CDR2 are SQVTM and ANQGSEA. V shed 2 bases, J shed 5 bases, and the junction held 2 bases outside the gene matches. This CDR3 is built from 12 residues. The CDR3 DNA is TGCAGCGTTGAAACAGGGGAAACTGAAGCTTTCTTT. Protein product: CSVETGETEAFF. Together with reference TRBV29-1 and TRBJ1-1, the CDR3 gives the full variable domain: SAVISQKPSRDICQRGTSLTIQCQVDSQVTMMFWYRQQPGQSLTLIATANQGSEATYESGFVIDKFPISRPNLTFSTLTVSNMSPEDSSIYLCSVETGETEAFFGQGTRLTVV.

The DNA for the CDR3 is TGTGCCAGCAGCACTAGCGGGAGTGGCGAGCAGTACTTC. As protein: CASSTSGSGEQYF. The chain uses TRBV27 and TRBJ2-7; the match to TRBD2 covers 11 bases. CDR3 length: 13 residues. The V and J ends lost 6 bases and 6 bases, in that order; junction bases with no gene match: 4. Looked up from germline, CDR1 is MNHEY and CDR2 is SMNVEV (reference sequence).

V usage is TRBV4-2 and J usage is TRBJ2-7; 7 positions agree with TRBD2. V lost 0 bases to trimming and J lost 1 base; unmatched junction nucleotides: 6. Germline V gene sequence: CDR1 LGHNA, CDR2 YNFKEQ. The CDR3 contains 16 residues. The CDR3: CASSQDLRESSYEQYF. The CDR3 nucleotides read TGTGCCAGCAGCCAAGATCTGCGGGAGAGTTCCTACGAGCAGTACTTC.

This chain joins TRBV6-1 and TRBJ1-6; D is unresolved. The V end was cut by 4 bases, the J end by 0 bases, with 10 bases between. From germline, CDR1 is MNHNS and CDR2 SASEGT. This CDR3 contains 16 residues. CDR3 nucleotide sequence: TGTGCCAGCAGTGGCTACAGACCCTCCTATAATTCACCCCTCCACTTT. It is translated as CASSGYRPSYNSPLHF.

The chain combines TRBV15 with TRBJ2-1, with 9 bases that match TRBD2. The CDR3 extends over 17 amino acids. Trimming cost V 1 base and J 5 bases; bases outside gene matches: 9. Looked up from germline, CDR1 is LNHNV and CDR2 is YYDKDF (reference sequence). CDR3 protein: CATSRVNSGRLDNEQFF. CDR3 nucleotide sequence: TGTGCCACCAGCAGAGTCAATAGCGGGAGACTAGACAATGAGCAGTTCTTC.

This rearrangement joins TRBV14 to TRBJ2-3; tentative D call: TRBD2 (6 bases). Germline lookup yields CDR1 SGHDN and CDR2 FVKESK. The CDR3 loop spans 16 amino acids. V was clipped by 4 bases and J by 2 bases, with 16 bases between them. The CDR3 DNA is TGTGCCAGCAGCCGCCGCCCGGGACTCTACACAGATACGCAGTATTTT. Translated, it gives CASSRRPGLYTDTQYF. The whole variable domain, remainder taken from reference TRBV14 and TRBJ2-3, is EAGVTQFPSHSVIEKGQTVTLRCDPISGHDNLYWYRRVMGKEIKFLLHFVKESKQDESGMPNNRFLAERTGGTYSTLKVQPAELEDSGVYFCASSRRPGLYTDTQYFGPGTRLTVL.

The chain recombines TRBV25-1 with TRBJ2-7; D not certain. The germline V gene encodes CDR1 MGHDK and CDR2 SYGVNS. Trimming took off 7 bases at V and 3 bases at J, with 4 bases between the two ends. The CDR3 sequence is 10 residues long. The CDR3 spells CASTLYEQYF. The CDR3, as DNA: TGTGCCAGCACCCTCTACGAGCAGTACTTC.

V gene TRBV7-2 combines with J gene TRBJ2-7, with D hard to call. The CDR3 consists of 11 residues. Germline loops: CDR1 SGHTA, CDR2 FQGNSA. V lost 4 bases and J lost 3, with 4 bases in between. The CDR3 DNA reads as TGTGCCAGCAGCTCAGTCTACGAGCAGTACTTC. Amino acids: CASSSVYEQYF.

This sequence joins TRBV6-2 or TRBV6-3 and TRBJ2-1, with D possibly being TRBD1 or TRBD2 (6 bases each). V lost 5 bases and J 8 bases, leaving 16 bases between the germline ends. Germline CDR1 and CDR2: MNHEY and SVGEGT. This CDR3 is built from 14 residues. As DNA, the CDR3 is TGTGCCAGCAGTCTACTGGGGGGCATCGATGAGCAGTTCTTC. Translated, it gives CASSLLGGIDEQFF.

The genes are TRBV4-2 and TRBJ1-4, with 8 bases matching TRBD1. J gave up 8 bases and V 5 bases, and 4 bases lay outside the gene matches. The CDR3 consists of 13 residues. Germline-derived CDR1 and CDR2 are LGHNA and YNFKEQ. The CDR3 sequence is CASSSRDREKLFF. In nucleotides, the CDR3 is TGTGCCAGCAGCTCCCGGGACAGGGAAAAACTGTTTTTT.

In DNA, the CDR3 is TGTGCCAGCAGCTGGTCCCCACAAGAGACCCAGTACTTC. This sequence encodes CASSWSPQETQYF. V is TRBV7-6 and J is TRBJ2-5; D uncertain. The CDR3 covers 13 residues. The V gene's germline CDR1 is SGHVS and CDR2 FNYEAQ. Between the trimmed V and J ends, which lost 4 bases and 2 bases, there was a span of 8 bases. The whole variable domain, remainder taken from reference TRBV7-6 and TRBJ2-5, is GAGVSQSPRYKVTKRGQDVALRCDPISGHVSLYWYRQALGQGPEFLTYFNYEAQQDKSGLPNDRFSAERPEGSISTLTIQRTEQRDSAMYRCASSWSPQETQYFGPGTRLLVL.

The chain is built from TRBV9 and TRBJ2-2; 7 bases line up with TRBD1. With 3 bases clipped from V and 0 bases from J, the junction kept 5 bases outside the gene matches. Germline loops: CDR1 SGDLS, CDR2 YYNGEE. The CDR3 extends over 16 amino acids. For the CDR3, the DNA is TGTGCCAGCAGCGCCCGACAGGGCACGAACACCGGGGAGCTGTTTTTT. This translates into CASSARQGTNTGELFF.

The V and J genes are TRBV30 and TRBJ2-3; the D call may be TRBD1 or TRBD2 (5 bases each). The germline V gene has CDR1 GTSNPN and CDR2 SVGIG (reference sequence). There are 16 residues in the CDR3. Trimming shortened V by 1 base and J by 4 bases, and 18 bases separated the two germline ends. CDR3 bases: TGTGCCTGGAGTGGGAGCCGGGGCGGTTCCGCAGATACGCAGTATTTT. Translation gives CAWSGSRGGSADTQYF.

J is TRBJ2-1 and V is TRBV7-9; D is unclear. Germline V gene sequence: CDR1 SEHNR, CDR2 FQNEAQ (reference sequence). V was trimmed by 6 bases and J by 8 bases, leaving 17 bases between them. The CDR3 runs to 14 residues. The CDR3 bases are TGTGCCAGCAGTCCATCCGGTATGGTCTATGAGCAGTTCTTC. Translating it yields CASSPSGMVYEQFF.

The chain uses TRBV4-2 and TRBJ1-3; D perhaps matches TRBD1 (6 bases). CDR1 is LGHNA, CDR2 YNFKEQ, per germline. This CDR3 contains 16 residues. Trimming took off 2 bases at V and 0 bases at J, with 11 bases between the two ends. CDR3 sequence (DNA): TGTGCCAGCAGCCAATTTGCGACAGGCTCTGGAAACACCATATATTTT. This translates into CASSQFATGSGNTIYF.

The chain is built from TRBV25-1 and TRBJ1-1; no reliable D call. CDR1 and CDR2 (germline): MGHDK, SYGVNS. The CDR3 runs to 15 residues. V lost 6 bases and J 5 bases, leaving 19 bases between the germline ends. CDR3 residues: CASRKSIMGRTEAFF. The CDR3 DNA is TGTGCCAGCAGGAAATCGATTATGGGGAGGACTGAAGCTTTCTTT.